The present T cell receptor (beta chain) was sequenced within a study of response to subunit inactivated influenza vaccine. General study findings and limits: With each seasonal influenza vaccination, the authors suggested, few new T cells are recruited.

TCRdb re-called the RT-PCR reads through MiXCR, storing one row per CDR3 protein. Of hundreds of thousands of distinct CDR3 sequences listed, about 12% were seen once; the top ten hold about 8%. This clonotype was counted ten times or more. The target antigen is unknown. With V trimmed by 7 bases and J by 6 bases, 12 bases remained unmatched. The CDR3 has 15 amino acids. The V gene's germline CDR1 is MDHEN and CDR2 SYDVKM. This chain joins TRBV28 and TRBJ2-1, with 7 bases fitting TRBD1. The receptor comes from a man aged 50 to 59 who received an inactivated influenza vaccine. The sample here was non-naive T cells sorted from PBMCs, taken around 14 days before vaccination. CDR3 bases: TGTGCCAGCAACCTGGTGGCAGGGGGTAGCAATGAGCAGTTCTTC. Amino acid sequence: CASNLVAGGSNEQFF.